The rows below give T cell receptor beta chains drawn from one sample of a study of glioma-infiltrating T cells after dendritic cell vaccination. The assay was immunoSEQ multiplex PCR, and TCRdb's table has in-frame clones only and misses some. The data hold more than 100,000 clones, with about four fifths observed a single time. Material: blood, obtained before dendritic cell vaccination. Every receptor here comes from a human donor with glioblastoma. Both conserved end residues are part of each CDR3. A D gene is named only where the DNA matches it firmly. Not all rows give a size; the values are once, few, many and, for expanded clones, a class.

J: TRBJ2-3
D: TRBD2
size: .
V: TRBV5-1
CDR3: CASSSQPGGDTQYF
DNA: TGCGCCAGCAGCTCTCAACCGGGGGGAGATACGCAGTATTTT

J: TRBJ1-2
D: TRBD1
size: .
V: TRBV18
CDR3: CASSGTGDDGYTF
DNA: TGTGCCAGCTCAGGGACAGGGGATGATGGCTACACCTTC

J: TRBJ1-1
D: TRBD1
size: once
V: TRBV25-1
CDR3: CASSARGQGGTEAFF
DNA: TGTGCCAGCAGTGCTAGAGGACAGGGCGGCACTGAAGCTTTCTTT

J: TRBJ2-7
D: .
size: .
V: TRBV7-2
CDR3: CASSLVRSDEQYF
DNA: TGTGCCAGCAGCTTAGTTAGGAGCGACGAGCAGTACTTC

J: TRBJ1-6
D: .
size: .
V: TRBV5-1
CDR3: CASSLRGDSESPLHF
DNA: TGCGCCAGCAGCTTGCGAGGGGACTCAGAGTCACCCCTCCACTTT

J: TRBJ2-1
D: TRBD2
size: .
V: TRBV4-3
CDR3: CASSQAFSAGGHGEQFF
DNA: TGCGCCAGCAGCCAAGCCTTTTCAGCGGGGGGGCATGGTGAGCAGTTCTTC

J: TRBJ2-7
D: TRBD1
size: once
V: TRBV30
CDR3: CAWSGFGTGDSYEQYF
DNA: TGTGCCTGGAGTGGATTTGGGACAGGGGATTCCTACGAGCAGTACTTC

J: TRBJ2-7
D: TRBD2
size: .
V: TRBV29-1
CDR3: CSGAQSGGSYEQYF
DNA: TGCAGCGGAGCTCAAAGCGGGGGGTCCTACGAGCAGTACTTC

J: TRBJ2-7
D: .
size: .
V: TRBV28
CDR3: CASSPLYEQYF
DNA: TGTGCCAGCAGTCCCCTCTACGAGCAGTACTTC

J: TRBJ2-3
D: TRBD2
size: once
V: TRBV7-9
CDR3: CASSQAGGPIDTQYF
DNA: TGTGCCAGCAGCCAAGCGGGGGGGCCAATAGATACGCAGTATTTT

J: TRBJ2-7
D: .
size: few
V: TRBV6-5
CDR3: CASSYLGGALSYEQYF
DNA: TGTGCCAGCAGTTACTTGGGGGGGGCCCTCTCCTACGAGCAGTACTTC

J: TRBJ2-3
D: .
size: few
V: TRBV27
CDR3: CASSFLGGVRTDTQYF
DNA: TGTGCCAGCAGTTTCTTGGGCGGGGTTCGCACAGATACGCAGTATTTT

J: TRBJ1-1
D: TRBD1
size: .
V: TRBV4-1
CDR3: CASSQDSRDSRNTEAFF
DNA: TGCGCCAGCAGCCAAGATTCCCGGGACAGCCGGAACACTGAAGCTTTCTTT

J: TRBJ1-2
D: TRBD1
size: .
V: TRBV6-6
CDR3: CASRLRDRGGGYTF
DNA: TGTGCCAGCAGGCTCCGGGACAGGGGAGGTGGCTACACCTTC

J: TRBJ2-3
D: TRBD2
size: .
V: TRBV5-3
CDR3: CARSPRLGAGGPGTDTQYF
DNA: TGTGCCAGAAGCCCACGCCTGGGAGCGGGGGGGCCAGGCACAGATACGCAGTATTTT

J: TRBJ2-7
D: TRBD2
size: .
V: TRBV7-8
CDR3: CASSRRGGVYEQYF
DNA: TGTGCCAGCAGCCGGCGGGGGGGCGTCTACGAGCAGTACTTC

J: TRBJ1-1
D: TRBD1
size: few
V: TRBV6-6
CDR3: CASSGTVQTEAFF
DNA: TGTGCCAGCAGCGGGACAGTACAGACTGAAGCTTTCTTT

J: TRBJ1-6
D: .
size: .
V: TRBV11-2
CDR3: CASKLREVTLHF
DNA: TGTGCCAGCAAGCTCAGGGAGGTGACCCTCCACTTT

J: TRBJ2-7
D: .
size: once
V: TRBV27
CDR3: CASSLDGEGGEQYF
DNA: TGTGCCAGCAGTTTAGATGGGGAAGGGGGCGAGCAGTACTTC

J: TRBJ2-3
D: TRBD2
size: once
V: TRBV4-1
CDR3: CASSQGAGGPPDTQYF
DNA: TGCGCCAGCAGCCAAGGGGCGGGGGGGCCTCCAGATACGCAGTATTTT

J: TRBJ1-2
D: .
size: once
V: TRBV7-2
CDR3: CASSPQWGGALTF
DNA: TGTGCCAGCAGCCCACAATGGGGGGGGGCTTTAACCTTC

J: TRBJ2-1
D: .
size: few
V: TRBV7-2
CDR3: CASSLRPDNEQFF
DNA: TGTGCCAGCAGCCTCCGCCCGGACAATGAGCAGTTCTTC

J: TRBJ2-3
D: .
size: .
V: TRBV4-3
CDR3: CASSQDPQGSWTDTQYF
DNA: TGCGCCAGCAGCCAAGACCCCCAGGGGAGTTGGACAGATACGCAGTATTTT

J: TRBJ1-4
D: .
size: .
V: TRBV27
CDR3: CASSDRIHTNEKLFF
DNA: TGTGCCAGCAGCGACAGAATCCACACTAATGAAAAACTGTTTTTT

J: TRBJ2-2
D: TRBD1
size: .
V: TRBV19
CDR3: CASSTGQGPGELFF
DNA: TGTGCCAGTAGTACCGGACAGGGACCCGGGGAGCTGTTTTTT

J: TRBJ1-2
D: TRBD1
size: few
V: TRBV30
CDR3: CACHRGAIDGYTF
DNA: TGTGCCTGTCACAGGGGAGCGATAGATGGCTACACCTTC

J: TRBJ2-1
D: .
size: .
V: TRBV27
CDR3: CASSRSGGYNEQFF
DNA: TGTGCCAGCAGTAGAAGTGGGGGGTACAATGAGCAGTTCTTC

J: TRBJ2-6
D: .
size: few
V: TRBV13
CDR3: CASSSYRDGANVLTF
DNA: TGTGCCAGCAGCTCATACAGGGATGGGGCCAACGTCCTGACTTTC

J: TRBJ2-7
D: TRBD1
size: .
V: TRBV19
CDR3: CASSSGPTGGSYEQYF
DNA: TGTGCCAGTAGTAGCGGGCCGACAGGGGGCTCGTACGAGCAGTACTTC

J: TRBJ1-1
D: .
size: .
V: TRBV6-5
CDR3: CASSYSTEGNTEAFF
DNA: TGTGCCAGCAGTTACTCGACCGAGGGGAACACTGAAGCTTTCTTT

J: TRBJ2-1
D: TRBD1
size: .
V: TRBV5-1
CDR3: CASSLGGTGNNEQFF
DNA: TGCGCCAGCAGCTTGGGTGGGACAGGTAACAATGAGCAGTTCTTC

J: TRBJ2-7
D: .
size: once
V: TRBV7-2
CDR3: CASRKGGTGSYEQYF
DNA: TGTGCCAGCAGGAAAGGGGGTACAGGGTCGTACGAGCAGTACTTC

J: TRBJ2-3
D: TRBD1
size: .
V: TRBV4-3
CDR3: CASSQGPGQGGNTQYF
DNA: TGCGCCAGCAGCCAAGGGCCGGGACAGGGGGGGAATACGCAGTATTTT